These 22 T cell receptor beta chains share one sample of origin, sequenced in a study of CD4 T cells in relation to SARS-CoV-2 and coronaviruses. Assay: immunoSEQ multiplex PCR; the TCRdb copy retains only in-frame clones and omits some. This table holds more than 20,000 clones, around four fifths found once. No cognate antigen is known for these TCRs. The unexposed donors gave CD4+ T cells in about 2010-2019, prior to COVID-19. After nine to ten days of culture, CD4+ T cells were isolated. Sequenced material: CD4+ T cells from PBMCs, cultured in vitro. Receptors were obtained from a human donor in good health.

V gene TRBV7-3 combines with J gene TRBJ2-3, with a tentative D call TRBD2 (5 bases). Germline CDR1 SGHTA, CDR2 FQGTGA. Trimming pared 1 base from V and 2 bases from J, leaving 7 bases between. The CDR3 sequence is 14 residues long. CDR3 protein: CASSLMTNTDTQYF. The CDR3 DNA follows: TGTGCCAGCAGCTTAATGACTAACACAGATACGCAGTATTTT.

The genes are TRBV13 and TRBJ1-5, with D possibly being TRBD1 (6 bases). Germline V gene lookup returns CDR1 PRHDT and CDR2 FYEKMQ (reference sequence). The CDR3 sequence is 15 residues long. Trimming took 6 bases from V and 0 from J, leaving 12 bases between them. The CDR3 spells CASSFGQPSNQPQHF. CDR3 in DNA: TGTGCCAGCAGTTTCGGACAGCCTAGCAATCAGCCCCAGCATTTT.

J is TRBJ1-2 and V is TRBV6-5; D unclear. V dropped 5 bases and J dropped 0 bases, with 7 bases sitting between them. Looked up from germline, CDR1 is MNHEY and CDR2 is SVGAGI. This CDR3 has 13 amino acids. CDR3 sequence reads: CASSKGTNYGYTF. CDR3 nucleotide sequence: TGTGCCAGCAGTAAGGGAACTAACTATGGCTACACCTTC.

The chain is built from TRBV3-1 (or the pseudogene TRBV3-2) and TRBJ2-3; no reliable D call. V dropped 0 bases and J dropped 2 bases, with 12 bases sitting between them. Germline CDR1 and CDR2: LGHDT and YNNKEL (reference sequence). The length of the CDR3 is 16 residues. This chain's CDR3 is CASSQDLTPFTDTQYF. In DNA, the CDR3 is TGTGCCAGCAGCCAAGATCTAACTCCCTTCACAGATACGCAGTATTTT.

This clone was counted between two and nine times. The V gene is TRBV7-9, the J gene TRBJ2-1, with TRBD1 matching over 12 bases. The CDR3 is 17 amino acids. Unmatched junction bases numbered 9, after V lost 1 base and J lost 8 bases. Germline assignment: CDR1 SEHNR and CDR2 FQNEAQ (reference sequence). This chain's CDR3 is CASSLVGGTGGTDEQFF. CDR3 in DNA: TGTGCCAGCAGCTTAGTGGGCGGGACAGGGGGCACGGATGAGCAGTTCTTC.

The sample holds one count of this clone. This chain links TRBV19 with TRBJ1-2; D remains ambiguous. CDR3 length: 15 amino acids. Trimming left V 4 bases short and J 1 base short, with 13 bases between. Germline values: CDR1 LNHDA, CDR2 SQIVND (reference sequence). The CDR3 loop is CASSRSTGNNYGYTF. The CDR3 DNA sequence: TGTGCCAGTAGTAGGTCGACGGGGAATAACTATGGCTACACCTTC.

The J gene is TRBJ2-7, the V gene TRBV19; TRBD1 matches 12 bases. Germline assignment: CDR1 LNHDA and CDR2 SQIVND (reference sequence). There are 15 residues in the CDR3. Trimming at V came to 6 bases and at J to 2 bases, leaving 5 bases not matched to a gene. DNA of the CDR3: TGTGCCAGTAGAGCCGGGACAGGGGGCCCCTACGAGCAGTACTTC. This codes for CASRAGTGGPYEQYF.

V gene TRBV5-5 combines with J gene TRBJ1-4; 7 bases agree with TRBD1. Germline V gene lookup returns CDR1 SGHKS and CDR2 YYEKEE (reference sequence). CDR3 length: 15 amino acids. J lost 8 bases, V lost 4 bases, and 11 bases had no gene match. The CDR3 DNA reads TGTGCCAGCAGCCCTTTCGACAGGGACGAAGAAAAACTGTTTTTT. Translating it yields CASSPFDRDEEKLFF.

This rearrangement joins TRBV6-1 to TRBJ1-1; D is unclear. CDR1 is MNHNS, CDR2 SASEGT, per germline. The V and J ends lost 3 bases and 2 bases respectively, with 7 bases between them. This CDR3 comprises 13 residues. The DNA of the CDR3 is TGTGCCAGCAGTGAGTGGGATAACACTGAAGCTTTCTTT. It encodes CASSEWDNTEAFF.

This chain uses TRBV10-3 with TRBJ2-3; D gene uncertain. V was clipped by 11 bases and J by 6 bases, with 15 bases between them. Germline V gene lookup returns CDR1 ENHRY and CDR2 SYGVKD. The CDR3 contains 12 residues. CDR3 in amino acids: CASTGKPDTQYF. The DNA of the CDR3 is TGTGCCTCGACCGGCAAGCCCGATACGCAGTATTTT.

The chain has TRBV2 and TRBJ1-3; 7 nucleotides line up with TRBD1. The J segment lost 0 bases and the V segment lost 7 bases, leaving 6 bases of the junction unmatched. Germline V lookup: CDR1 SNHLY, CDR2 FYNNEI. This CDR3 spans 15 amino acids. The CDR3 nucleotides are TGTGCCAGCATACAGGGGACGAGCTCTGGAAACACCATATATTTT. It is translated as CASIQGTSSGNTIYF. Complete variable domain (other parts from reference TRBV2 and TRBJ1-3): EPEVTQTPSHQVTQMGQEVILRCVPISNHLYFYWYRQILGQKVEFLVSFYNNEISEKSEIFDDQFSVERPDGSNFTLKIRSTKLEDSAMYFCASIQGTSSGNTIYFGEGSWLTVV.

The chain couples TRBV18 to TRBJ2-4; 9 bases map to TRBD1. V shed 4 bases, J shed 0 bases, and the junction held 10 bases outside the gene matches. The CDR3 has 18 amino acids. CDR1 is KGHSH, CDR2 LQKENI, per germline. The CDR3 protein is CASSRTGGGPLAKNIQYF. The CDR3 bases are TGTGCCAGCTCACGAACAGGGGGCGGACCCCTAGCCAAAAACATTCAGTACTTC.

The rearrangement uses TRBV5-5 and TRBJ2-3, with D possibly being TRBD1 or TRBD2 (5 bases each). Germline CDR1 reads SGHKS; CDR2 reads YYEKEE (reference sequence). The CDR3 extends over 14 amino acids. V was shortened by 4 bases and J by 2 bases, with 11 bases between the two germline ends. CDR3 nucleotides: TGTGCCAGCAGCATAACCGGGACCACAGATACGCAGTATTTT. Protein product: CASSITGTTDTQYF.

This rearrangement joins TRBV5-1 to TRBJ2-2; D may be TRBD1 (6 bases). In germline, CDR1 is SGHRS, CDR2 YFSETQ. Trimming left V 4 bases short and J 1 base short, with 8 bases between. The CDR3 totals 14 residues. For the CDR3, the DNA is TGCGCCAGCAGCACGGGACAGAACACCGGGGAGCTGTTTTTT. Protein sequence: CASSTGQNTGELFF.

The chain has TRBV28 and TRBJ1-1; perhaps TRBD1 as D (6 bases). Germline CDR1 is MDHEN and CDR2 is SYDVKM. The V and J ends lost 8 bases and 5 bases respectively, with 15 bases between them. This CDR3 comprises 13 residues. The CDR3 DNA sequence: TGTGCCAGCCACTCTAAAGGGGGAACTGAAGCTTTCTTT. Protein product: CASHSKGGTEAFF.

The chain employs TRBV5-1 and TRBJ1-1, with TRBD1 matching 8 bases. The CDR3 runs 16 residues. Germline V CDR1 and CDR2: SGHRS, YFSETQ. The junction had 9 bases not matched to a gene; V was cut back by 4 bases and J by 1 base. The CDR3 bases are TGCGCCAGCAGCGAGGGACAGGTCAGCAGGAACACTGAAGCTTTCTTT. Amino acids: CASSEGQVSRNTEAFF.

This clone was picked up a small number of times. The V gene is TRBV2, the J gene TRBJ2-1, with D perhaps TRBD1 (5 bases). The length of the CDR3 is 16 residues. CDR1 SNHLY and CDR2 FYNNEI come from the germline V gene. V was pared by 6 bases and J by 5 bases, with 20 bases between. In nucleotides, the CDR3 is TGTGCCAGCAGGGGGTGGACATGGTCCTTTGACAATGAGCAGTTCTTC. It encodes CASRGWTWSFDNEQFF.

The chain links TRBV27 to TRBJ2-5; D is perhaps TRBD1 (5 bases). The germline V gene has CDR1 MNHEY and CDR2 SMNVEV (reference sequence). This CDR3 has 15 amino acids. Between the trimmed V and J ends, which lost 5 bases and 5 bases, there was a span of 18 bases. CDR3 nucleotide sequence: TGTGCCAGCAGTCCTACGACAGTGATGGGGGAGACCCAGTACTTC. As protein: CASSPTTVMGETQYF.

The chain couples TRBV11-1 to TRBJ2-2; tentative D call: TRBD1 (6 bases). V dropped 5 bases and J dropped 0 bases, with 13 bases sitting between them. Germline V gives CDR1 SGHAT, CDR2 FQDESV (reference sequence). The CDR3 covers 16 residues. The CDR3 loop reads CASSPRQETNTGELFF. The CDR3 DNA sequence: TGTGCCAGCAGCCCACGACAGGAGACGAACACCGGGGAGCTGTTTTTT.

The chain links TRBV2 to TRBJ1-2; TRBD1 agrees at 7 bases. CDR3 length: 11 residues. The germline V gene has CDR1 SNHLY and CDR2 FYNNEI. The ends lost 7 bases at V and 8 bases at J; junction bases unmatched: 4. The CDR3 nucleotides are TGTGCCAGCACCGACAGGGCCGGCTACACCTTC. It specifies CASTDRAGYTF.

This chain uses TRBV5-1 with TRBJ1-2; maybe TRBD1 (5 bases). Germline V gene lookup returns CDR1 SGHRS and CDR2 YFSETQ. CDR3 length: 15 amino acids. The ends were cut back, 0 bases at V and 4 bases at J, with 13 bases in the middle. The DNA for the CDR3 is TGCGCCAGCAGCTTGGGACAGCCTTACGCCTATGGCTACACCTTC. This codes for CASSLGQPYAYGYTF.

J is TRBJ2-1 and V is TRBV30; D not resolved. V gave up 2 bases and J gave up 7 bases, with 9 bases separating them. Germline loops: CDR1 GTSNPN, CDR2 SVGIG (reference sequence). The length of the CDR3 is 12 residues. The CDR3 loop is CAWSPLANEQFF. Written as DNA, the CDR3 is TGTGCCTGGAGTCCCTTAGCTAATGAGCAGTTCTTC. The full variable domain, its missing parts supplied by reference TRBV30 and TRBJ2-1, is SQTIHQWPATLVQPVGSPLSLECTVEGTSNPNLYWYRQAAGRGLQLLFYSVGIGQISSEVPQNLSASRPQDRQFILSSKKLLLSDSGFYLCAWSPLANEQFFGPGTRLTVL.